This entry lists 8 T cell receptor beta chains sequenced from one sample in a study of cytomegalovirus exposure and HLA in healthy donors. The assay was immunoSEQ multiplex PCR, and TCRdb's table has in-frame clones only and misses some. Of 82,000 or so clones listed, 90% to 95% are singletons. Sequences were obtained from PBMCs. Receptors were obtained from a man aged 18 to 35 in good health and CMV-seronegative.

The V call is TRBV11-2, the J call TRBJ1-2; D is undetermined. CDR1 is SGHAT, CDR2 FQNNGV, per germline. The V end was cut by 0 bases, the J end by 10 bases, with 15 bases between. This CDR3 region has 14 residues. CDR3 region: CASSLDGPAGHYTF. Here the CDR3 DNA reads TGTGCCAGCAGCTTAGATGGCCCCGCAGGCCACTACACCTTC.

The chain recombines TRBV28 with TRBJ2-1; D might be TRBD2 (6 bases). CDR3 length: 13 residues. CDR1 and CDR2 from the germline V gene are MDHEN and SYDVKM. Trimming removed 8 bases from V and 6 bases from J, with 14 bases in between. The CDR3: CASGGWGVNEQFF. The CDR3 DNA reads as TGTGCCAGCGGGGGTTGGGGGGTCAATGAGCAGTTCTTC. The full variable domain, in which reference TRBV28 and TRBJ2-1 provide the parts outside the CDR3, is DVKVTQSSRYLVKRTGEKVFLECVQDMDHENMFWYRQDPGLGLRLIYFSYDVKMKEKGDIPEGYSVSREKKERFSLILESASTNQTSMYLCASGGWGVNEQFFGPGTRLTVL.

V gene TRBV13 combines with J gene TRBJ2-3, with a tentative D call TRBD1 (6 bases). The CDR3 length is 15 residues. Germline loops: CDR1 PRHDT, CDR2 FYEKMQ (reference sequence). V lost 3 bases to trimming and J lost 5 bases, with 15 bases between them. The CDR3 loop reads CASSFPGDRGDTQYF. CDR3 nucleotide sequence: TGTGCCAGCAGCTTTCCAGGGGACCGAGGAGATACGCAGTATTTT.

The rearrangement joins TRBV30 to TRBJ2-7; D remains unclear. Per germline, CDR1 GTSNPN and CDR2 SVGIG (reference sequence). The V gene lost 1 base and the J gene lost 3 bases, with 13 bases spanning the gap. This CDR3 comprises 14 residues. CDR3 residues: CAWSDYESNYEQYF. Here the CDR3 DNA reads TGTGCCTGGAGTGACTATGAATCAAACTACGAGCAGTACTTC.

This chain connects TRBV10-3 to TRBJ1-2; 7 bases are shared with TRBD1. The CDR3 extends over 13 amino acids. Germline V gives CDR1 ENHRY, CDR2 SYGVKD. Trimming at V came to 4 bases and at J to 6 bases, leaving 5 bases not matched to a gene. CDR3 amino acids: CAISGAGGHGYTF. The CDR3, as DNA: TGTGCCATCAGTGGGGCAGGGGGACATGGCTACACCTTC.

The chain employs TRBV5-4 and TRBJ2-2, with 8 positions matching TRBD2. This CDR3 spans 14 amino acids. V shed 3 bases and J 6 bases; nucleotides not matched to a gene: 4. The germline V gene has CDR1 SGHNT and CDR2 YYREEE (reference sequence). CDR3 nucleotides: TGTGCCAGCAGCTCAACTAGCGGAGCCGGGGAGCTGTTTTTT. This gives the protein CASSSTSGAGELFF.

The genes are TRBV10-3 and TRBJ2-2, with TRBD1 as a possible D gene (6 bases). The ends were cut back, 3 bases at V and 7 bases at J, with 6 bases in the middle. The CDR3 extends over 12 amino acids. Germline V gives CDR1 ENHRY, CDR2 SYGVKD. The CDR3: CAISDRGGELFF. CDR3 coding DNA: TGTGCCATCAGTGACAGGGGCGGGGAGCTGTTTTTT.

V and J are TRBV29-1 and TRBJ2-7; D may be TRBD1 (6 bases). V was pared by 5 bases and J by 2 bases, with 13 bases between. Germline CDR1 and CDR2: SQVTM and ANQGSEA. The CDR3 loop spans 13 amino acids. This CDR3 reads CSVILDRPYEQYF. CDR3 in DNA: TGCAGCGTTATACTGGACAGACCCTACGAGCAGTACTTC.